Listed here is a single T cell receptor (beta chain). The antigen is not known. During its preparation, the TCRbeta library received unique molecular identifiers. Each CDR3 protein is one row after TCRdb ran MiXCR on the PCR reads. This sample has more than 75,000 distinct CDR3 sequences, with 23% found just once. V shed 2 bases and J shed 4 bases, with 14 bases lying between them. The germline V gene encodes CDR1 SGHKS and CDR2 YYEKEE (reference sequence). The CDR3 extends over 15 amino acids. These data belong to a study of T-cell reconstitution after alpha-beta-depleted transplantation in children. Whole-study results and caveats: Reportedly, alpha-beta T cells present about two months post-transplant originated from several hundred expanded clones of graft origin. The main origin of T-cell counts and diversity one year after transplant was newly produced T cells.

This chain joins TRBV5-5 and TRBJ2-3, with D uncertain. The sequenced sample was PBMCs, obtained before TCRalphabeta/CD19-depleted stem cell transplant. The receptor was derived from a boy younger than 10 with acute lymphoblastic leukemia, due to receive a stem cell transplant. As DNA, the CDR3 is TGTGCCAGCAGCTTAACGGGCCCGCCGCCAGATACGCAGTATTTT. Encoded protein: CASSLTGPPPDTQYF.